A single sample gave rise to the 16 T cell receptor beta chains below, sequenced in a study of OX40 agonist ivuxolimab in advanced cancers. Receptors were amplified or captured by the immunoSEQ multiplex PCR assay. Not all clones reach the TCRdb copy of this immuneACCESS table, which keeps in-frame sequences only. Checked studies attribute under half of the gap to unresolved V genes and leave the rest unexplained. The sample table records tens of thousands of clones; 70% to 90% of these occur just once. 47% of the sample is taken by the ten largest. The sample here was CD4+ or CD8+ T cells sorted from blood, taken in a trial of the OX40 agonist ivuxolimab. The receptors originated from an adult with an advanced solid tumor such as melanoma, head and neck, liver or kidney cancer.

V and J are TRBV4-1 and TRBJ2-1, with 8 nucleotides matching TRBD1. With 3 bases clipped from V and 6 bases from J, the junction kept 4 bases outside the gene matches. Germline V gives CDR1 MGHRA, CDR2 YSYEKL. The CDR3 covers 14 residues. The CDR3 sequence is CASSQLTGGNEQFF. In nucleotides, the CDR3 is TGCGCCAGCAGCCAGTTAACAGGGGGCAATGAGCAGTTCTTC.

This clone was counted a single time. The chain is built from TRBV5-1 and TRBJ2-7; D is possibly TRBD1 (6 bases). In germline, CDR1 is SGHRS, CDR2 YFSETQ. This CDR3 contains 12 residues. Between the trimmed V and J ends, which lost 7 bases and 1 base, there was a span of 9 bases. CDR3 in DNA: TGCGCCAGCGGGGGCGGATCCTACGAGCAGTACTTC. Translated, it gives CASGGGSYEQYF. Filled out from reference TRBV5-1 and TRBJ2-7, the complete variable domain reads KAGVTQTPRYLIKTRGQQVTLSCSPISGHRSVSWYQQTPGQGLQFLFEYFSETQRNKGNFPGRFSGRQFSNSRSEMNVSTLELGDSALYLCASGGGSYEQYFGPGTRLTVT.

This rearrangement joins TRBV6-5 to TRBJ2-7, with TRBD1 matching over 11 bases. From germline, CDR1 is MNHEY and CDR2 SVGAGI. The CDR3 is 14 amino acids. The V gene end was trimmed by 2 bases and the J gene end by 4 bases; junction bases not matched to a gene: 1. The CDR3 nucleotides read TGTGCCAGCAGTTACGGACAGGGGGCGTACGAGCAGTACTTC. This codes for CASSYGQGAYEQYF.

The chain joins TRBV27 to TRBJ1-1; D is perhaps TRBD1 (5 bases). The germline V gene has CDR1 MNHEY and CDR2 SMNVEV (reference sequence). This CDR3 spans 14 amino acids. With 3 bases removed from V and 4 bases from J, the gap between germline ends came to 12 bases. CDR3 loop: CASSFGGGSTEAFF. The CDR3 nucleotides are TGTGCCAGCAGTTTTGGGGGTGGAAGCACTGAAGCTTTCTTT.

This chain uses TRBV25-1 with TRBJ1-4; TRBD1 matches at 7 bases. The CDR3 has 15 residues. In germline, CDR1 is MGHDK, CDR2 SYGVNS. The ends lost 2 bases at V and 10 bases at J; junction bases unmatched: 10. The CDR3 is CASSEQQGLSVKLFF. Written as DNA, the CDR3 is TGTGCCAGCAGTGAACAACAGGGGCTTAGTGTAAAACTGTTTTTT.

The chain's CDR3 is CASSVEGAAGELFF. CDR3 coding DNA: TGTGCCAGCAGCGTAGAGGGGGCTGCCGGGGAGCTGTTTTTT. This chain connects TRBV9 to TRBJ2-2; 7 positions match TRBD1. Germline lookup yields CDR1 SGDLS and CDR2 YYNGEE. V was clipped by 0 bases and J by 6 bases; unmatched bases: 2. This CDR3 region has 14 residues.

This sequence joins TRBV27 and TRBJ2-7; D gene uncertain. Germline V CDR1 and CDR2: MNHEY, SMNVEV (reference sequence). With 5 bases removed from V and 4 bases from J, the gap between germline ends came to 12 bases. The CDR3 covers 13 residues. The CDR3 region has the DNA TGTGCCAGCAGTCTCTACAAGAGTTACGAGCAGTACTTC. It encodes CASSLYKSYEQYF.

The genes are TRBV30 and TRBJ2-5, with 8 positions matching TRBD1. This CDR3 comprises 12 residues. Germline loops: CDR1 GTSNPN, CDR2 SVGIG (reference sequence). The V segment lost 5 bases and the J segment 4 bases; nucleotides outside the gene matches: 3. This chain's CDR3 is CAWSTGAETQYF. The CDR3 DNA reads TGTGCCTGGTCGACAGGGGCAGAGACCCAGTACTTC.

A few counts support this clone. The chain has TRBV6-5 and TRBJ2-7; TRBD2 might be the D (5 bases). Germline V gene lookup returns CDR1 MNHEY and CDR2 SVGAGI. CDR3 length: 13 residues. The V end was cut by 5 bases, the J end by 0 bases, with 8 bases between. The CDR3 bases are TGTGCCAGCAGTGACGGGGTCTCCTACGAGCAGTACTTC. It encodes CASSDGVSYEQYF.

The chain couples TRBV27 to TRBJ2-2; D possibly uses TRBD1 or TRBD2 (7 bases each). The CDR3 is 15 residues long. The ends were cut back, 7 bases at V and 6 bases at J, with 18 bases in the middle. Germline-derived CDR1 and CDR2 are MNHEY and SMNVEV (reference sequence). CDR3 DNA sequence: TGTGCCAGCAAGGGGGGAGGGGGCTTATCCGGGGAGCTGTTTTTT. This gives the protein CASKGGGGLSGELFF.

This chain links TRBV27 with TRBJ2-2; 9 nucleotides line up with TRBD1. V was clipped by 5 bases and J by 4 bases; unmatched bases: 5. The CDR3 has 15 amino acids. Germline V lookup: CDR1 MNHEY, CDR2 SMNVEV (reference sequence). CDR3 protein: CASSGGQGITGELFF. CDR3 sequence (DNA): TGTGCCAGCAGTGGGGGACAGGGAATCACCGGGGAGCTGTTTTTT.

The chain is built from TRBV11-2 and TRBJ2-5; 10 bases are shared with TRBD1. V lost 5 bases to trimming and J lost 4 bases; unmatched junction nucleotides: 7. CDR1 SGHAT and CDR2 FQNNGV come from the germline V gene. CDR3 length equals 15 residues. Here the CDR3 DNA reads TGTGCCAGCAGCCTAGGGACAGGGGACGGAGAGACCCAGTACTTC. Translated: CASSLGTGDGETQYF.

The gene calls are TRBV28 and TRBJ2-2; D is uncertain. Germline loops: CDR1 MDHEN, CDR2 SYDVKM. The CDR3 extends over 12 amino acids. V lost 3 bases to trimming and J lost 3 bases, with 2 bases between them. The CDR3 loop is CASSFDTGELFF. The CDR3 region has the DNA TGTGCCAGCAGTTTTGACACCGGGGAGCTGTTTTTT.

This chain links TRBV5-4 with TRBJ2-2; TRBD2 agrees at 11 bases. Germline V gives CDR1 SGHNT, CDR2 YYREEE (reference sequence). Trimming at V came to 0 bases and at J to 1 base, leaving 2 bases not matched to a gene. CDR3 length: 17 amino acids. For the CDR3, the DNA is TGTGCCAGCAGCTTGGGTCTAGCGGGGGGGAACACCGGGGAGCTGTTTTTT. Translated: CASSLGLAGGNTGELFF.

This clone was counted once. This chain joins TRBV4-3 and TRBJ1-1; no definite D call. The germline V gene has CDR1 LGHNA and CDR2 YSLEER. The CDR3 extends over 14 amino acids. Trimming shortened V by 0 bases and J by 8 bases, and 13 bases separated the two germline ends. CDR3: CASSQDFLTNEAFF. CDR3 coding DNA: TGCGCCAGCAGCCAAGATTTTTTGACCAACGAAGCTTTCTTT.

The chain employs TRBV2 and TRBJ2-7; D might be TRBD2 (6 bases). The CDR3 loop spans 15 amino acids. The germline V and J ends were trimmed by 7 bases and 1 base, with 17 bases remaining between them. CDR1 and CDR2 (germline): SNHLY, FYNNEI. CDR3 region: CASKLYVAASYEQYF. The CDR3 DNA reads TGTGCCAGCAAATTGTACGTAGCGGCGTCCTACGAGCAGTACTTC.